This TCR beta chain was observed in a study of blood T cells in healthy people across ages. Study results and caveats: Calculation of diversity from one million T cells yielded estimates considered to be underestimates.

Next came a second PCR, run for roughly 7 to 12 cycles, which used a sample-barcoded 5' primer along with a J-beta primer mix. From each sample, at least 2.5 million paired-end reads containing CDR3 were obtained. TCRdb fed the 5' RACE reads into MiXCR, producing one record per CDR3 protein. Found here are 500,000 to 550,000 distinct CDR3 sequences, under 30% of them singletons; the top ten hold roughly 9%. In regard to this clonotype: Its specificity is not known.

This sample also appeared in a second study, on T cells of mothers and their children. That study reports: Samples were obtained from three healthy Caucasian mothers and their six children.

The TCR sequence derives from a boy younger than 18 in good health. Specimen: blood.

CDR3 DNA: TGTGCCACCAGCAGAGCCGCCCAGGGTGGGGAGACCCAGTACTTC. It translates to CATSRAAQGGETQYF. The rearrangement uses TRBV15 and TRBJ2-5; D might be TRBD1 (5 bases). In germline, CDR1 is LNHNV, CDR2 YYDKDF (reference sequence). V was clipped by 1 base and J by 5 bases, with 14 bases between them. The CDR3 spans 15 residues.